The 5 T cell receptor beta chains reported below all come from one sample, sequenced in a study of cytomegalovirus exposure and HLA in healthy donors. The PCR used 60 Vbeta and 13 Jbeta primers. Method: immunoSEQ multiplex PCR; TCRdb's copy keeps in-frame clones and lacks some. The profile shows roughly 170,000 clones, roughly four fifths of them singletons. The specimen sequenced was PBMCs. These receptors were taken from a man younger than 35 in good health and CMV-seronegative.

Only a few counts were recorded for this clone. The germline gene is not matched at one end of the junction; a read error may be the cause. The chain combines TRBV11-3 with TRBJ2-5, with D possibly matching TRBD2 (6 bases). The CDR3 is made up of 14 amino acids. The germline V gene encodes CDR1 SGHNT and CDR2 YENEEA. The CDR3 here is CASSLLAGQGTQYF. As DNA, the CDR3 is TGTGCCAGCAGCTTATTGGCGGGGCAAGGGACCCAGTACTTC.

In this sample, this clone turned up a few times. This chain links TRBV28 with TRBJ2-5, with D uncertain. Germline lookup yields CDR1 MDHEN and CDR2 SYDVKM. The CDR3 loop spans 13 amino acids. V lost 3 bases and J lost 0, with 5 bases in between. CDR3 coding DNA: TGTGCCAGCAGTTTCCAGTACCAAGAGACCCAGTACTTC. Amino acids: CASSFQYQETQYF.

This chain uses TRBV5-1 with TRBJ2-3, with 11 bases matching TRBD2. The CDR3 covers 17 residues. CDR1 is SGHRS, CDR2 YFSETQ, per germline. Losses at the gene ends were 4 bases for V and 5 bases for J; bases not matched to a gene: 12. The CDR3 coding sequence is TGCGCCAGCAGCGCCGATCCTAGCGGGGGGATACGAGATACGCAGTATTTT. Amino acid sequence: CASSADPSGGIRDTQYF.

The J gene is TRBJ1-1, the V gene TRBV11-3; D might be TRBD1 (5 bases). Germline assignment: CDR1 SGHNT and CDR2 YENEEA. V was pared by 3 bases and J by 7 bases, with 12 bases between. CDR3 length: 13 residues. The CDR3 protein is CASSFDWQGEAFF. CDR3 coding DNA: TGTGCCAGCAGCTTCGATTGGCAGGGTGAAGCTTTCTTT.

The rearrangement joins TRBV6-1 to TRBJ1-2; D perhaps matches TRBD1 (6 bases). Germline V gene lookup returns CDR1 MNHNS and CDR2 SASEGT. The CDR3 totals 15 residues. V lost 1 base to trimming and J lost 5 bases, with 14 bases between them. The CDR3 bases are TGTGCCAGCAGTGAAGGGTTGGGGGCGCGTTATGGCTACACCTTC. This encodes CASSEGLGARYGYTF.